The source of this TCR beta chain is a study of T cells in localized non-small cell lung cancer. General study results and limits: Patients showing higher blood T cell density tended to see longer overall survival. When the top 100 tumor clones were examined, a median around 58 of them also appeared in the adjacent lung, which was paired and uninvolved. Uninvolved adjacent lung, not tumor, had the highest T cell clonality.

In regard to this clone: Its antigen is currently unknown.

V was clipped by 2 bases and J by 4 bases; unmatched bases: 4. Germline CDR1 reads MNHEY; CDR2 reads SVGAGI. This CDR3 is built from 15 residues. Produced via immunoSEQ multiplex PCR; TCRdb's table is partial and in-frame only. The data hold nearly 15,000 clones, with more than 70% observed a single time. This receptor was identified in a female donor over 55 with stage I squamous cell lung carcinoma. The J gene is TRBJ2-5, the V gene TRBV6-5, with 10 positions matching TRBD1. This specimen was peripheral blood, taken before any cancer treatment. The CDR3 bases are TGTGCCAGCAGTTACGGGACAGGGGAGGGAGAGACCCAGTACTTC. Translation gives CASSYGTGEGETQYF.